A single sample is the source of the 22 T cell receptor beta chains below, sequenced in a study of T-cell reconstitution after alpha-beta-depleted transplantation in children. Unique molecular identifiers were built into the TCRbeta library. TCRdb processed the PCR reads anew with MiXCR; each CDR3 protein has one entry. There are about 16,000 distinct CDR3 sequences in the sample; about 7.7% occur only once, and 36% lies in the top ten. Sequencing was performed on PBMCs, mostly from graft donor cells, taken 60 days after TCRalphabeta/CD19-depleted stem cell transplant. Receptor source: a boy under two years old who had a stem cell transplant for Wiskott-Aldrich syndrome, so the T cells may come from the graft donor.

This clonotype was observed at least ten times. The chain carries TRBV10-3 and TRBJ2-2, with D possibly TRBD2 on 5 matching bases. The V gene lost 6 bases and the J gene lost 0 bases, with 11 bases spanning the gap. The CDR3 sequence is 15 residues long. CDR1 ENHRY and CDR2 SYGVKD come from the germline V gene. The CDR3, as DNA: TGTGCCATCAGCCTCGGAGGATCGAACACCGGGGAGCTGTTTTTT. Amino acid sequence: CAISLGGSNTGELFF.

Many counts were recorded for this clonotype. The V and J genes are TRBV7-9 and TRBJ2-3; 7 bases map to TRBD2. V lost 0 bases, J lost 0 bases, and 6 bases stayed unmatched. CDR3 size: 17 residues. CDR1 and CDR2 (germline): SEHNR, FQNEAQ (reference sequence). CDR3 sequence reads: CASSLAGAGSSTDTQYF. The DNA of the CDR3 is TGTGCCAGCAGCTTAGCGGGAGCGGGATCTAGCACAGATACGCAGTATTTT.

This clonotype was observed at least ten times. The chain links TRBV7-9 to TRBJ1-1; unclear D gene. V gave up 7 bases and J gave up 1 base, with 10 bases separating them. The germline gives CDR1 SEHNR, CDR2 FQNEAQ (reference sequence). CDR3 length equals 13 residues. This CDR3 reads CASIYQKNTEAFF. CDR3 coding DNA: TGTGCCAGCATCTACCAGAAGAACACTGAAGCTTTCTTT.

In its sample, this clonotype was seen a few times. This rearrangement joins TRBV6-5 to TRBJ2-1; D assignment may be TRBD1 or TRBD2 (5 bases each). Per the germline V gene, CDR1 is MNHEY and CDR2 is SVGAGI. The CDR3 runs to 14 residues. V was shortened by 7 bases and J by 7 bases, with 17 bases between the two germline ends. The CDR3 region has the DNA TGTGCCAGCACCCGGGACGCCCTTTTTAATGAGCAGTTCTTC. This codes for CASTRDALFNEQFF.

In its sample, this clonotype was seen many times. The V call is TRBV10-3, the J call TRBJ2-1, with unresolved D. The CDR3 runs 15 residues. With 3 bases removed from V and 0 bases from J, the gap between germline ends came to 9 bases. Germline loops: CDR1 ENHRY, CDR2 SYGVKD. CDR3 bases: TGTGCCATCAGTGACCAGCCGAGCTCCTACAATGAGCAGTTCTTC. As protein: CAISDQPSSYNEQFF.

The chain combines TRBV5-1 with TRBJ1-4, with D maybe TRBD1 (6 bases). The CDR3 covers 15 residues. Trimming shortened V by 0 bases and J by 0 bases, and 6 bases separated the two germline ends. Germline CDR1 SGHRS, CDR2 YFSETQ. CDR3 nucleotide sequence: TGCGCCAGCAGCTTGGGACAGGCAACTAATGAAAAACTGTTTTTT. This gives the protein CASSLGQATNEKLFF.

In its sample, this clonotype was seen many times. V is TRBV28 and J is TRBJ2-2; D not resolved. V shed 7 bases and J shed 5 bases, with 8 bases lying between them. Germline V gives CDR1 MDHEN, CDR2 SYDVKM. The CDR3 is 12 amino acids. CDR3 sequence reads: CASKPGTGELFF. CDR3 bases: TGTGCCAGCAAACCTGGTACCGGGGAGCTGTTTTTT.

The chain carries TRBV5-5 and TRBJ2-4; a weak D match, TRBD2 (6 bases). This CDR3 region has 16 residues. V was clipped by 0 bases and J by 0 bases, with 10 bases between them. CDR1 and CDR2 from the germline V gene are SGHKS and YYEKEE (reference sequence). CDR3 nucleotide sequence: TGTGCCAGCAGCTTGGCCCCGGGACTAGCCAAAAACATTCAGTACTTC. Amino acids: CASSLAPGLAKNIQYF.

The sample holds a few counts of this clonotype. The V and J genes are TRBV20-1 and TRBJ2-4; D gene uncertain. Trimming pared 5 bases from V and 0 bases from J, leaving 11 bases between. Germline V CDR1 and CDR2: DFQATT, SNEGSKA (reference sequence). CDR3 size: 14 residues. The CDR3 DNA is TGCAGTGCTTCCCGACTGATAGCCAAAAACATTCAGTACTTC. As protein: CSASRLIAKNIQYF.

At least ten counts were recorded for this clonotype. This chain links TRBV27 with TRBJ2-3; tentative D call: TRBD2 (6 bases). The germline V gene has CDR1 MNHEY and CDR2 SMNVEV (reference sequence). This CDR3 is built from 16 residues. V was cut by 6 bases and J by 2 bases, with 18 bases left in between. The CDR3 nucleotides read TGTGCCAGCAGGACCCTACTAGCCGGTGTCACAGATACGCAGTATTTT. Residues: CASRTLLAGVTDTQYF.

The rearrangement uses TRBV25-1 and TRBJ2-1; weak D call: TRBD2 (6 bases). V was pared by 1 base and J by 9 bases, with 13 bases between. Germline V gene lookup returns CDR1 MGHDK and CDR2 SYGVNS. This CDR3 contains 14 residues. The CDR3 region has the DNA TGTGCCAGCAGTGAATGGACTACCTTTACTGAGCAGTTCTTC. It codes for CASSEWTTFTEQFF.

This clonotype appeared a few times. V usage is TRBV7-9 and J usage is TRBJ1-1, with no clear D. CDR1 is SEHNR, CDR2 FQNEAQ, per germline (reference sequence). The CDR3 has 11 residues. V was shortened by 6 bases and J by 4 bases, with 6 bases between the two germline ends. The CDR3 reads CASRPTTEAFF. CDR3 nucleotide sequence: TGTGCCAGCAGACCGACCACTGAAGCTTTCTTT.

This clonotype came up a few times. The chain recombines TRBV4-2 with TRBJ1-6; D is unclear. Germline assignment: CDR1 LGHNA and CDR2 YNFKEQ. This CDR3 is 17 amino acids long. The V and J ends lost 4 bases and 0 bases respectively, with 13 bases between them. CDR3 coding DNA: TGTGCCAGCAGCCCCGGACGGACTGCCTCCTATAATTCACCCCTCCACTTT. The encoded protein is CASSPGRTASYNSPLHF.

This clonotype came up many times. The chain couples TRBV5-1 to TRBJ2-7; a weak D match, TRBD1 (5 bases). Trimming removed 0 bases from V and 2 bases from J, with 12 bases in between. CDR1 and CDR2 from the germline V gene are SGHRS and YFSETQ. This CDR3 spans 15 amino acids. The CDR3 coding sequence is TGCGCCAGCAGCTTGGGTCAGGGTGTCACCTACGAGCAGTACTTC. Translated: CASSLGQGVTYEQYF.

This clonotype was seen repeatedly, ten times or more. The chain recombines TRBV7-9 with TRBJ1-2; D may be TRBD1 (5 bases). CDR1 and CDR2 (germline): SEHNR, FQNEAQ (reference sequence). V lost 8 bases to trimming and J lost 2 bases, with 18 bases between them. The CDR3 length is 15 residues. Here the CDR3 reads CASGGLGGGNYGYTF. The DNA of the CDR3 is TGTGCCAGCGGGGGTCTGGGGGGTGGGAACTATGGCTACACCTTC. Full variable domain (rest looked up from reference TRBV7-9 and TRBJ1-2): DTGVSQNPRHKITKRGQNVTFRCDPISEHNRLYWYRQTLGQGPEFLTYFQNEAQLEKSRLLSDRFSAERPKGSFSTLEIQRTEQGDSAMYLCASGGLGGGNYGYTFGSGTRLTVV.

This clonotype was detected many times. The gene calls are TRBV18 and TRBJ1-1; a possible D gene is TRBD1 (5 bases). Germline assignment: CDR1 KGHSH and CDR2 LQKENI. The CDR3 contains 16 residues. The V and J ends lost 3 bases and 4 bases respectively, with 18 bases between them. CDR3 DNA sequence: TGTGCCAGCTCACCCGCGGTGGGAGGGGTCGGCACTGAAGCTTTCTTT. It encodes CASSPAVGGVGTEAFF.

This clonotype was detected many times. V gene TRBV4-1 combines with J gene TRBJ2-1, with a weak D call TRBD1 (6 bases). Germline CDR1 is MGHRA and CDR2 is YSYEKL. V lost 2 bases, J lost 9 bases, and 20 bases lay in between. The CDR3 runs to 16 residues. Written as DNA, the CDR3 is TGCGCCAGCAGCCAACAGACAGGCTTGGTCGAGGGTGAGCAGTTCTTC. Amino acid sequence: CASSQQTGLVEGEQFF.

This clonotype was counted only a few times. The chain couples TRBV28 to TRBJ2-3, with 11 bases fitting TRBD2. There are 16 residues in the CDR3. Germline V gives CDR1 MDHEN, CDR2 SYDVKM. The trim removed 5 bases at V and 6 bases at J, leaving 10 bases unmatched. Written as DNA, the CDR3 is TGTGCCAGCAGTCCCCAACTAGCGGGAGCGTGGGATACGCAGTATTTT. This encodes CASSPQLAGAWDTQYF.

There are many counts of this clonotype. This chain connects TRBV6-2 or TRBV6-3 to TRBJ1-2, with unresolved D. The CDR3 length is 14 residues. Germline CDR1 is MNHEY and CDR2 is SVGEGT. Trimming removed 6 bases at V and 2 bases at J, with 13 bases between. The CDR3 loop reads CASSPQRVNYGYTF. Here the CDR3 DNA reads TGTGCCAGCAGCCCCCAGCGGGTAAACTATGGCTACACCTTC.

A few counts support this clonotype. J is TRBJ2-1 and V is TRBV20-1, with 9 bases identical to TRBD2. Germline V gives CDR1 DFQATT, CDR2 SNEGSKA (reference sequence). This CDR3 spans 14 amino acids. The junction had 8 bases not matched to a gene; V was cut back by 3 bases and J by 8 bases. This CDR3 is CSASHGTSLHEQFF. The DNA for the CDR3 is TGCAGTGCTAGTCACGGGACTAGCCTCCATGAGCAGTTCTTC.

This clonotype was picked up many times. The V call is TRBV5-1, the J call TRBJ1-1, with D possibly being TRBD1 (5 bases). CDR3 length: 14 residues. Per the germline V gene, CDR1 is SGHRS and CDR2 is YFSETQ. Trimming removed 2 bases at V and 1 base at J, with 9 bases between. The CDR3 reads CASSFWTPNTEAFF. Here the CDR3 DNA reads TGCGCCAGCAGCTTCTGGACACCGAACACTGAAGCTTTCTTT.

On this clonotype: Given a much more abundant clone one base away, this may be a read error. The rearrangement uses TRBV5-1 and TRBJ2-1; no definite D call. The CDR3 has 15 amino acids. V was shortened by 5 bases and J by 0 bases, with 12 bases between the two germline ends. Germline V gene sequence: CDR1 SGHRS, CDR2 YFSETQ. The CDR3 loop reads CASRPLSASYNEQFF. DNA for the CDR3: TGCGCCAGCAGGCCTTTATCGGCCTCCTACAATGAGCAGTTCTTC.